The 30 T cell receptor beta chains listed next were all sequenced from one sample in a study of T cells after posttransplantation cyclophosphamide. The repertoire was sequenced with immunoSEQ multiplex PCR; TCRdb's copy has only in-frame clones and lacks some. The data contain some 66,000 clones, around 93% of them singletons. Sequencing was done on a sample of PBMCs. The receptors were sampled from a woman in her 30s in good health and a related stem cell transplant donor.

The chain is built from TRBV5-1 and TRBJ2-7, with D uncertain. The ends were cut back, 4 bases at V and 3 bases at J, with 14 bases in the middle. CDR1 and CDR2 from the germline V gene are SGHRS and YFSETQ. CDR3 length equals 14 residues. The CDR3 loop is CASSLTLGIYEQYF. CDR3 in DNA: TGCGCCAGCAGCCTGACCTTAGGGATCTACGAGCAGTACTTC.

The chain has TRBV10-3 and TRBJ1-5; 9 bases fit TRBD1. The CDR3 contains 18 residues. Germline assignment: CDR1 ENHRY and CDR2 SYGVKD. Trimming took 0 bases from V and 0 from J; bases not matched to a gene: 6. The CDR3 loop is CAISESEGQGPSNQPQHF. The DNA of the CDR3 is TGTGCCATCAGTGAGTCAGAGGGACAGGGCCCTAGCAATCAGCCCCAGCATTTT.

This clone was seen more than once but under ten times. The chain uses TRBV6-5 and TRBJ1-2, with TRBD1 as a possible D gene (6 bases). Germline V gene data show CDR1 as MNHEY and CDR2 as SVGAGI. Trimming stripped 8 bases from V and 6 bases from J, with 10 bases between. The CDR3 loop spans 11 amino acids. CDR3 DNA sequence: TGTGCCAGCTGCGGGGGGCATGGCTACACCTTC. The encoded protein is CASCGGHGYTF.

The chain joins TRBV7-2 to TRBJ1-4, with D perhaps TRBD1 (6 bases). Germline values: CDR1 SGHTA, CDR2 FQGNSA. Between the trimmed V and J ends, which lost 4 bases and 3 bases, there was a span of 15 bases. This CDR3 is built from 16 residues. CDR3 region: CASSSRKGGSNEKLFF. In DNA, the CDR3 is TGTGCCAGCAGCTCCAGAAAGGGGGGTTCTAATGAAAAACTGTTTTTT.

The V and J genes are TRBV18 and TRBJ1-4, with 8 positions matching TRBD1. J gave up 3 bases and V 2 bases, and 2 bases lay outside the gene matches. There are 15 residues in the CDR3. The germline gives CDR1 KGHSH, CDR2 LQKENI. DNA for the CDR3: TGTGCCAGCTCACCAAGGACAGGGCCTAATGAAAAACTGTTTTTT. Its translation is CASSPRTGPNEKLFF. The complete variable domain, with remaining parts taken from reference TRBV18 and TRBJ1-4, reads NAGVMQNPRHLVRRRGQEARLRCSPMKGHSHVYWYRQLPEEGLKFMVYLQKENIIDESGMPKERFSAEFPKEGPSILRIQQVVRGDSAAYFCASSPRTGPNEKLFFGSGTQLSVL.

The rearrangement uses TRBV11-2 and TRBJ2-5; 12 bases align to TRBD2. The germline gives CDR1 SGHAT, CDR2 FQNNGV. J was trimmed by 5 bases and V by 5 bases; bases with no gene match: 9. The CDR3 runs 16 residues. For the CDR3, the DNA is TGTGCCAGCAGCATATCTAGCGGGGGGGCTCAGGAGACCCAGTACTTC. This codes for CASSISSGGAQETQYF.

Comments on this clone: Other DNA sequences in the sample encode the same CDR3. The CDR3 region has the DNA TGTGCCAGCTCACCGAGAGGGGACACTGAAGCTTTCTTT. This encodes CASSPRGDTEAFF. V and J are TRBV18 and TRBJ1-1; a weak D match, TRBD1 (5 bases). Germline CDR1 and CDR2: KGHSH and LQKENI. V lost 3 bases, J lost 3 bases, and 8 bases lay in between. The CDR3 loop spans 13 amino acids.

CDR3 loop: CASSLFGTSTYEQYF. The DNA of the CDR3 is TGTGCCAGCAGCTTATTTGGGACTAGCACCTACGAGCAGTACTTC. The rearrangement joins TRBV11-2 to TRBJ2-7; 9 bases are a match to TRBD2. CDR3 length: 15 amino acids. V trimming: 2 bases; J trimming: 2 bases; junction bases outside the gene matches: 4. Germline CDR1 is SGHAT and CDR2 is FQNNGV.

The V call is TRBV4-2, the J call TRBJ1-6; tentatively, D is TRBD1 (6 bases). The CDR3 contains 15 residues. Trimming took off 0 bases at V and 10 bases at J, with 13 bases between the two ends. The germline CDR1 and CDR2 sequences are LGHNA and YNFKEQ. CDR3 residues: CASSQEGALDSPLHF. CDR3 sequence (DNA): TGTGCCAGCAGCCAAGAGGGGGCTCTCGACTCACCCCTCCACTTT.

This rearrangement joins TRBV7-2 to TRBJ2-3; 8 bases map to TRBD1. The V gene end was trimmed by 3 bases and the J gene end by 3 bases; junction bases not matched to a gene: 2. This CDR3 comprises 14 residues. Germline assignment: CDR1 SGHTA and CDR2 FQGNSA. The CDR3 here is CASSFRTGTDTQYF. CDR3 sequence (DNA): TGTGCCAGCAGCTTTCGGACAGGGACAGATACGCAGTATTTT.

This rearrangement joins TRBV4-1 to TRBJ1-1; D is uncertain. CDR1 and CDR2 from the germline V gene are MGHRA and YSYEKL. The CDR3 length is 16 residues. V was cut by 1 base and J by 5 bases, with 17 bases left in between. CDR3 nucleotide sequence: TGCGCCAGCAGCCAAGCCGCGACCTGGGCAGAGACTGAAGCTTTCTTT. This codes for CASSQAATWAETEAFF.

Here the CDR3 reads CASSYGQGVYNEQFF. CDR3 bases: TGTGCCAGCAGTTACGGACAGGGAGTGTACAATGAGCAGTTCTTC. The chain is built from TRBV27 and TRBJ2-1, with 8 bases lining up with TRBD1. The V gene's germline CDR1 is MNHEY and CDR2 SMNVEV (reference sequence). The J segment lost 4 bases and the V segment lost 4 bases, leaving 6 bases of the junction unmatched. The CDR3 contains 15 residues.

V usage is TRBV6-1 and J usage is TRBJ1-1, with 10 bases fitting TRBD1. CDR3 size: 14 residues. Germline CDR1 is MNHNS and CDR2 is SASEGT. V gave up 7 bases and J gave up 4 bases; unmatched junction bases: 6. CDR3 sequence reads: CASKGQGEATEAFF. DNA of the CDR3: TGTGCCAGCAAAGGACAGGGGGAGGCCACTGAAGCTTTCTTT.

CDR3 sequence reads: CASARGAGSYNEQFF. As DNA, the CDR3 is TGTGCCAGCGCTCGGGGCGCGGGCTCCTACAATGAGCAGTTCTTC. The V gene is TRBV6-1, the J gene TRBJ2-1, with D perhaps given as TRBD1 or TRBD2 (5 bases each). V shed 8 bases and J shed 0 bases, with 14 bases lying between them. Germline CDR1 is MNHNS and CDR2 is SASEGT. This CDR3 has 15 residues.

The rearrangement links TRBV27 to TRBJ1-2; 9 nucleotides line up with TRBD1. Germline V gene lookup returns CDR1 MNHEY and CDR2 SMNVEV (reference sequence). The CDR3 sequence is 14 residues long. J was trimmed by 4 bases and V by 4 bases; bases with no gene match: 4. This CDR3 is CASSYRGQGYGYTF. For the CDR3, the DNA is TGTGCCAGCAGTTACAGGGGGCAGGGCTATGGCTACACCTTC.

The gene calls are TRBV5-1 and TRBJ2-6; D unresolved. Trimming left V 4 bases short and J 4 bases short, with 18 bases between. This CDR3 region has 17 residues. Germline loops: CDR1 SGHRS, CDR2 YFSETQ. The CDR3 DNA reads TGCGCCAGCAGCACCTTCCTGGTGTCGTCGGGGGCCAACGTCCTGACTTTC. Translation gives CASSTFLVSSGANVLTF.

The chain combines TRBV29-1 with TRBJ1-1; D remains unclear. V was clipped by 6 bases and J by 0 bases, with 11 bases between them. This CDR3 region has 13 residues. Germline CDR1 reads SQVTM; CDR2 reads ANQGSEA. The CDR3 coding sequence is TGCAGCGTCGCCCCCCTGGTGAACACTGAAGCTTTCTTT. It codes for CSVAPLVNTEAFF.

The V and J genes are TRBV2 and TRBJ1-4, with D tentatively TRBD1 (6 bases). Trimming removed 6 bases from V and 5 bases from J, with 13 bases in between. The CDR3 contains 14 residues. CDR1 SNHLY and CDR2 FYNNEI come from the germline V gene. CDR3 residues: CASRTGFVNEKLFF. CDR3 DNA: TGTGCCAGCAGGACAGGATTCGTCAATGAAAAACTGTTTTTT.

The chain couples TRBV5-1 to TRBJ1-1; 8 bases align to TRBD1. The CDR3 spans 14 residues. Trimming at V came to 0 bases and at J to 3 bases, leaving 1 base not matched to a gene. The germline CDR1 and CDR2 sequences are SGHRS and YFSETQ. The CDR3 DNA sequence: TGCGCCAGCAGCTTGGGGGACAGGCACACTGAAGCTTTCTTT. It specifies CASSLGDRHTEAFF. Using reference TRBV5-1 and TRBJ1-1 for the parts outside the CDR3, the full variable domain is KAGVTQTPRYLIKTRGQQVTLSCSPISGHRSVSWYQQTPGQGLQFLFEYFSETQRNKGNFPGRFSGRQFSNSRSEMNVSTLELGDSALYLCASSLGDRHTEAFFGQGTRLTVV.

This clone came up once. The gene calls are TRBV28 and TRBJ2-7; 8 bases fit TRBD1. The CDR3 covers 15 residues. The trim removed 7 bases at V and 0 bases at J, leaving 8 bases unmatched. Per the germline V gene, CDR1 is MDHEN and CDR2 is SYDVKM. The CDR3 region has the DNA TGTGCCAGCAAAACAGGGGGAAAAGGCTCCTACGAGCAGTACTTC. Translation: CASKTGGKGSYEQYF.

The genes are TRBV7-2 and TRBJ2-3; 10 bases are shared with TRBD2. V trimming: 5 bases; J trimming: 2 bases; junction bases outside the gene matches: 7. Germline V lookup: CDR1 SGHTA, CDR2 FQGNSA. This CDR3 has 16 amino acids. The CDR3 loop reads CASSVPAGGVTDTQYF. CDR3 nucleotides: TGTGCCAGCAGCGTGCCAGCGGGGGGGGTCACAGATACGCAGTATTTT.

The rearrangement links TRBV13 to TRBJ1-1; 8 nucleotides match TRBD1. V was clipped by 3 bases and J by 6 bases; unmatched bases: 9. The germline CDR1 and CDR2 sequences are PRHDT and FYEKMQ (reference sequence). The CDR3 totals 15 residues. The CDR3 DNA reads as TGTGCCAGCAGCTTCGGACAGGGAAATACGGCTGAAGCTTTCTTT. It is translated as CASSFGQGNTAEAFF.

The J gene is TRBJ2-3, the V gene TRBV7-2; 9 bases agree with TRBD1. The CDR3 is made up of 15 amino acids. The germline V gene encodes CDR1 SGHTA and CDR2 FQGNSA. After removal of 2 bases from V and 2 bases from J, the junction contained 2 bases not matched to a gene. In DNA form, the CDR3 reads TGTGCCAGCAGCTTATGGGACAGGGACACAGATACGCAGTATTTT. Translated, it gives CASSLWDRDTDTQYF.

This clone was seen once. The chain has TRBV7-9 and TRBJ2-4; 15 nucleotides agree with TRBD2. CDR3 length equals 16 residues. Germline assignment: CDR1 SEHNR and CDR2 FQNEAQ (reference sequence). Trimming cost V 5 bases and J 5 bases; bases outside gene matches: 4. DNA of the CDR3: TGTGCCAGCAGCAGGGGACTAGCGGGGGGCCAAAACATTCAGTACTTC. It codes for CASSRGLAGGQNIQYF. Complete variable domain (other parts from reference TRBV7-9 and TRBJ2-4): DTGVSQNPRHKITKRGQNVTFRCDPISEHNRLYWYRQTLGQGPEFLTYFQNEAQLEKSRLLSDRFSAERPKGSFSTLEIQRTEQGDSAMYLCASSRGLAGGQNIQYFGAGTRLSVL.

The chain is built from TRBV4-2 and TRBJ1-2; 7 nucleotides match TRBD1. The germline gives CDR1 LGHNA, CDR2 YNFKEQ. V gave up 0 bases and J gave up 6 bases; unmatched junction bases: 7. The CDR3 runs to 15 residues. CDR3: CASSQDWLTGDGYTF. CDR3 nucleotide sequence: TGTGCCAGCAGCCAAGATTGGCTAACAGGGGATGGCTACACCTTC.

A single count supports this clone. The chain carries TRBV6-5 and TRBJ1-1; D is unresolved. V shed 6 bases and J shed 1 base, with 12 bases lying between them. The CDR3 extends over 14 amino acids. Germline loops: CDR1 MNHEY, CDR2 SVGAGI. The CDR3 region has the DNA TGTGCCAGCAGGCCCTCGATTGAGAACACTGAAGCTTTCTTT. Protein: CASRPSIENTEAFF.

The chain uses TRBV11-2 and TRBJ2-3, with D perhaps assigned TRBD1 or TRBD2 (6 bases each). Trimming left V 1 base short and J 3 bases short, with 11 bases between. The germline V gene has CDR1 SGHAT and CDR2 FQNNGV. The CDR3 extends over 15 amino acids. The CDR3, as DNA: TGTGCCAGCAGCTTAGGGGGGGCGGGGACAGATACGCAGTATTTT. Translation: CASSLGGAGTDTQYF.

The chain recombines TRBV28 with TRBJ1-2, with D possibly matching TRBD1 (5 bases). With 3 bases removed from V and 1 base from J, the gap between germline ends came to 12 bases. CDR3 length: 15 residues. From germline, CDR1 is MDHEN and CDR2 SYDVKM. CDR3 residues: CASSLGLDINYGYTF. The CDR3 DNA reads as TGTGCCAGCAGTTTGGGCTTGGACATTAACTATGGCTACACCTTC.

The chain carries TRBV9 and TRBJ1-1; D ambiguous. The CDR3 runs 11 residues. CDR1 and CDR2 from the germline V gene are SGDLS and YYNGEE. V was trimmed by 0 bases and J by 4 bases, leaving 1 base between them. CDR3 protein: CASSVVTEAFF. As DNA, the CDR3 is TGTGCCAGCAGCGTAGTCACTGAAGCTTTCTTT. The full variable domain, with the rest looked up from reference TRBV9 and TRBJ1-1, is DSGVTQTPKHLITATGQRVTLRCSPRSGDLSVYWYQQSLDQGLQFLIQYYNGEERAKGNILERFSAQQFPDLHSELNLSSLELGDSALYFCASSVVTEAFFGQGTRLTVV.

V is TRBV30 and J is TRBJ1-5; D gene uncertain. CDR3 size: 9 residues. Germline loops: CDR1 GTSNPN, CDR2 SVGIG (reference sequence). The V gene lost 5 bases and the J gene lost 6 bases, with 2 bases spanning the gap. The CDR3 region is CAWLQPQHF. For the CDR3, the DNA is TGTGCCTGGCTTCAGCCCCAGCATTTT.